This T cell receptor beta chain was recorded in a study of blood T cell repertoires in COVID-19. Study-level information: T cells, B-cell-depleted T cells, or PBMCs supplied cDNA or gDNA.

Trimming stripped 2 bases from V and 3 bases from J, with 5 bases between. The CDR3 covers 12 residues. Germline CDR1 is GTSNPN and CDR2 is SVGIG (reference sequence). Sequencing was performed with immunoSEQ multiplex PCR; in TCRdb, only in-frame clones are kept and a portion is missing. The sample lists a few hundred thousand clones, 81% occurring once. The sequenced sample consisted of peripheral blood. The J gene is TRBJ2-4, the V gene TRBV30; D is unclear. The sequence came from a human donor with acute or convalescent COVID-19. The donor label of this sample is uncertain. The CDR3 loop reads CAWSFNKNIQYF. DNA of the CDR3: TGTGCCTGGAGTTTTAACAAAAACATTCAGTACTTC.